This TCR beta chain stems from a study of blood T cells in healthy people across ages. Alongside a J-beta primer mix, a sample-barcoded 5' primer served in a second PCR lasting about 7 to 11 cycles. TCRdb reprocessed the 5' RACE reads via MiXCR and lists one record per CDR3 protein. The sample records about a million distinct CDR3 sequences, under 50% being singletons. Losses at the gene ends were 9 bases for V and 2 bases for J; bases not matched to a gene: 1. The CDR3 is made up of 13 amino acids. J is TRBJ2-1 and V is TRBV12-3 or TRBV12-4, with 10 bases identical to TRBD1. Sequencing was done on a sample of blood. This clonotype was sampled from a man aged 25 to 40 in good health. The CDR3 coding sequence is TGTGCCAGTGGACAGGGGGCCTACAATGAGCAGTTCTTC. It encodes CASGQGAYNEQFF.